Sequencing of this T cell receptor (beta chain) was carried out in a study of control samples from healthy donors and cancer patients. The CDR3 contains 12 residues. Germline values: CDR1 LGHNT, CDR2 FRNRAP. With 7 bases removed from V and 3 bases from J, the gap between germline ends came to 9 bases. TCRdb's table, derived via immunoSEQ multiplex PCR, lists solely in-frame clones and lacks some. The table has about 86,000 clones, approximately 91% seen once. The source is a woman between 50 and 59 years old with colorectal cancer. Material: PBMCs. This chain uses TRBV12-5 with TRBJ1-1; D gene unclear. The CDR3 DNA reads TGTGCTAGTGCCCCGGATGACACTGAAGCTTTCTTT. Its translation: CASAPDDTEAFF.